The clone carrying this TCR beta chain was observed at least ten times. Its antigen is not known. The CDR3 runs 15 residues. Losses at the gene ends were 4 bases for V and 9 bases for J; bases not matched to a gene: 13. Germline V CDR1 and CDR2: SQVTM, ANQGSEA. This sample is drawn from a study of T-cell memory formation after mild COVID-19. In the study overall: Across donors, TCR clusters were largely donor specific. Overall study results and limits: Some clones that responded turned up in pre-infection memory, which suggests that cross-reactive memory joined in. Largely, contracting CD4+ clones fell within CM and EM, and contracting CD8+ clones within EMRA. Clones contracting day 15 to 85 were balanced CD4/CD8; later expanders leaned CD4+.

TCRdb re-called the 5' RACE reads with MiXCR, one entry per CDR3 protein. The sample shows around 310,000 distinct CDR3 sequences, approximately 16% of them seen only once. The specimen sequenced was PBMCs or a T cell subset sorted from them (not recorded which). The rearrangement joins TRBV29-1 to TRBJ2-1; the match to TRBD2 covers 9 bases. The TCR was taken from a man aged 18 to 29 who had mild COVID-19 (a few samples of this study predate the infection). Cell type and time point are not known. CDR3 residues: CSVGSSGAVRIEQFF. The DNA for the CDR3 is TGCAGCGTTGGGTCTAGCGGGGCGGTCAGGATTGAGCAGTTCTTC.